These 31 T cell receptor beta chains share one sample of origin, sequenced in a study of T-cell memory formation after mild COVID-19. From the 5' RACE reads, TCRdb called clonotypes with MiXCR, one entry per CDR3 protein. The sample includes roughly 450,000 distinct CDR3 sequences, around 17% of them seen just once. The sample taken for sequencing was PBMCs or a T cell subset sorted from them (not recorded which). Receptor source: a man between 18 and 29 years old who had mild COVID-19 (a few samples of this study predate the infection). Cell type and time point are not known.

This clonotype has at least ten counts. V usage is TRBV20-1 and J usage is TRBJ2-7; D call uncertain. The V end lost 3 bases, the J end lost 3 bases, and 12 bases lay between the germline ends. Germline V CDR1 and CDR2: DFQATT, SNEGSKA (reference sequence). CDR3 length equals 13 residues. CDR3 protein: CSASTPADYEQYV. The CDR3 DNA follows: TGCAGTGCTAGTACTCCAGCCGACTACGAGCAGTACGTC.

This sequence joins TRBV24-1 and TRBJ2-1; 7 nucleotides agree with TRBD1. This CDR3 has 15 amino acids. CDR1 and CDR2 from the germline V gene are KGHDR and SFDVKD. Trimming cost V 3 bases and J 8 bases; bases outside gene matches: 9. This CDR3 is CATSDPGTAGDEQFF. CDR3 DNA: TGTGCCACCAGTGATCCTGGGACAGCAGGCGATGAGCAGTTCTTC.

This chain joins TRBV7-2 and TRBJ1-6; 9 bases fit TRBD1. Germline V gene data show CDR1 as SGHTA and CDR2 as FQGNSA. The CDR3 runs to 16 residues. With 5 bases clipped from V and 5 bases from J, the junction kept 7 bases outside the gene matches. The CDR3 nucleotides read TGTGCCAGCAGCCTGACCGGGACAGGGAATAATTCACCCCTCCACTTT. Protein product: CASSLTGTGNNSPLHF.

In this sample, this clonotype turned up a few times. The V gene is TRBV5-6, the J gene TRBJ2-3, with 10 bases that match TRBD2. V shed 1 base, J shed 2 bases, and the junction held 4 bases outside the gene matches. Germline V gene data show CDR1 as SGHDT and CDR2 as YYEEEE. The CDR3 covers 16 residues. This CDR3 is CASSLSSGGYTDTQYF. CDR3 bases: TGTGCCAGCAGCTTGTCTAGCGGGGGATACACAGATACGCAGTATTTT.

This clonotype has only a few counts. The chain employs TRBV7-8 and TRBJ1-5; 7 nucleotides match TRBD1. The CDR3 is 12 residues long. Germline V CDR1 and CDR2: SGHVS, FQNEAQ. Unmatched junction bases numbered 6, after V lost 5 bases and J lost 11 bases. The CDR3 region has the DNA TGTGCCAGCAGCCGCGACCAGGGGGCCCAGCATTTT. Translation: CASSRDQGAQHF.

CDR3 bases: TGTGCCAGCCTCTTTAAGGGGGGCAATGAGCAGTTCTTC. Translating it yields CASLFKGGNEQFF. The chain uses TRBV12-3 or TRBV12-4 and TRBJ2-1, with D perhaps matching TRBD1 or TRBD2 (6 bases each). Trimming pared 8 bases from V and 6 bases from J, leaving 14 bases between. The CDR3 extends over 13 amino acids.

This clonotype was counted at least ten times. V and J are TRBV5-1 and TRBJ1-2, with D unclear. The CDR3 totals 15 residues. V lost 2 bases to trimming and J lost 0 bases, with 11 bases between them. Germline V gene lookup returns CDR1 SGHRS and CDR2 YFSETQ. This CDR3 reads CASSFMALTNYGYTF. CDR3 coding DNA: TGCGCCAGCAGCTTTATGGCGCTCACTAACTATGGCTACACCTTC.

Here the CDR3 reads CASSFRGGVDTQYF. The CDR3 bases are TGCGCCAGCAGCTTTCGAGGGGGAGTAGATACGCAGTATTTT. The gene calls are TRBV5-1 and TRBJ2-3, with D tentatively TRBD1 (6 bases). Trimming stripped 2 bases from V and 5 bases from J, with 12 bases between. CDR3 size: 14 residues. Germline V lookup: CDR1 SGHRS, CDR2 YFSETQ.

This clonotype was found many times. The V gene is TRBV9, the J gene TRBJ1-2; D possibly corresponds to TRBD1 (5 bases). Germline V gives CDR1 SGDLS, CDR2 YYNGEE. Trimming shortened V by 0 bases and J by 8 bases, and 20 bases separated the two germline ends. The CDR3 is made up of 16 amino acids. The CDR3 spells CASSVAVEGTRGGYTF. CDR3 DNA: TGTGCCAGCAGCGTAGCGGTAGAGGGGACCAGAGGAGGCTACACCTTC.

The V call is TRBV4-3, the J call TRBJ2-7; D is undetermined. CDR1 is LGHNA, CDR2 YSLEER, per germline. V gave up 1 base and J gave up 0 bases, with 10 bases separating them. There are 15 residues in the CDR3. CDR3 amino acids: CASSQGVSSSYEQYF. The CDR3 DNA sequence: TGCGCCAGCAGCCAAGGAGTATCGAGCTCCTACGAGCAGTACTTC.

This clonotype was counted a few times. The CDR3 nucleotides read TGTGCCAGCAGCTCAGGGCGGGGGGGCCTGTCCGATACGCAGTATTTT. Residues: CASSSGRGGLSDTQYF. The chain has TRBV7-2 and TRBJ2-3; 9 bases agree with TRBD2. The CDR3 totals 16 residues. In germline, CDR1 is SGHTA, CDR2 FQGNSA. Losses at the gene ends were 4 bases for V and 6 bases for J; bases not matched to a gene: 11.

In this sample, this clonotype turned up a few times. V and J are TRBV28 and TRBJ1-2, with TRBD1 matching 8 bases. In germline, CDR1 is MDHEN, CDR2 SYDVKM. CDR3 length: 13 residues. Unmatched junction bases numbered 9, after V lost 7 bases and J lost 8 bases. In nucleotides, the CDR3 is TGTGCCAGCACAGACAGGGGAGGCGGGGGCTACACCTTC. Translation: CASTDRGGGGYTF.

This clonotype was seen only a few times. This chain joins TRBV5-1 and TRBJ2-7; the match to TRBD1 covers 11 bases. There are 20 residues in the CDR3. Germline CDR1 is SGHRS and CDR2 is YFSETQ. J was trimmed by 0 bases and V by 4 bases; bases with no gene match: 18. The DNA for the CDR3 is TGCGCCAGCAGCGCTCACCGGGACAGGGGGTTTACCTCCTACTCCTACGAGCAGTACTTC. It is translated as CASSAHRDRGFTSYSYEQYF.

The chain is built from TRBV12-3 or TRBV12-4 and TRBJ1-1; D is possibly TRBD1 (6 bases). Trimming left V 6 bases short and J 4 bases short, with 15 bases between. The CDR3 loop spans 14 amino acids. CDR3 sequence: CASSPGVGGTEAFF. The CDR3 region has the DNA TGTGCCAGCAGCCCAGGGGTTGGGGGCACTGAAGCTTTCTTT.

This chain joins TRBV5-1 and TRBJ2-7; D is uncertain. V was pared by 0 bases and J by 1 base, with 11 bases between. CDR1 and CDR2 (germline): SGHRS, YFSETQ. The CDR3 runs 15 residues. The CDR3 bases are TGCGCCAGCAGCTTGGTATCTAGATTATCCTACGAGCAGTACTTC. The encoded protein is CASSLVSRLSYEQYF.

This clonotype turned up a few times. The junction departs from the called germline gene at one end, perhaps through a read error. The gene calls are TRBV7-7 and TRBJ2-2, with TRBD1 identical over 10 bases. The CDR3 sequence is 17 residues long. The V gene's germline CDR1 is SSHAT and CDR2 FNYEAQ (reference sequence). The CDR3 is CASSLGGPGQGTGELFF. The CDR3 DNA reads TGTGCTAGCAGCTTAGGCGGCCCGGGACAGGGGACCGGGGAGCTGTTTTTT.

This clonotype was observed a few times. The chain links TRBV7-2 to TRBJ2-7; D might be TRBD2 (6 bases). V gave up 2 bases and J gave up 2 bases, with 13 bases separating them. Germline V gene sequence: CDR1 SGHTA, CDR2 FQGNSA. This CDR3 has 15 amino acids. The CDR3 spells CASSLLREITYEQYF. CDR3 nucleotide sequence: TGTGCCAGCAGCTTACTCCGGGAGATCACCTACGAGCAGTACTTC.

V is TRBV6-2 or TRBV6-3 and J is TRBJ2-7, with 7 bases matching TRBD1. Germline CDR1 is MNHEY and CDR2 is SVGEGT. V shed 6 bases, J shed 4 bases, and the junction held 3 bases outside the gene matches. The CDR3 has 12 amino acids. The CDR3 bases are TGTGCCAGCAGCGTACAGGGGTACGAGCAGTACGTC. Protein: CASSVQGYEQYV.

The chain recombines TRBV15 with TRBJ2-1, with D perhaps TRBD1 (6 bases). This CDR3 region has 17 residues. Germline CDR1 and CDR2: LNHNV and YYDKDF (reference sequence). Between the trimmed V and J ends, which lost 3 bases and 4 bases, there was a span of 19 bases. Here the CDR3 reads CATSSAPGRGLYNEQFF. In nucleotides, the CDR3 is TGTGCCACCAGCAGTGCCCCGGGCAGGGGATTATACAATGAGCAGTTCTTC.

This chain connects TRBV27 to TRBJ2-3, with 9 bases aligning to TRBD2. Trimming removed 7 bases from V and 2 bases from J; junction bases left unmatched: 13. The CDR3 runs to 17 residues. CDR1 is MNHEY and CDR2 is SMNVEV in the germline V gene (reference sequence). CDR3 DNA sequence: TGTGCCAGCATTCCCGCGGTGGGCGGGGGGGTCACAGATACGCAGTATTTT. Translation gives CASIPAVGGGVTDTQYF.

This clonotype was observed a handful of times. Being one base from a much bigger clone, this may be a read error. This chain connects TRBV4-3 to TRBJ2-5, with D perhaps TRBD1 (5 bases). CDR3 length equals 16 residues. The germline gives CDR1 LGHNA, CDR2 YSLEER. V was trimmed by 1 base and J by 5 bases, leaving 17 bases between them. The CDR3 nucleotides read TGCGCCAGCAGCCAAGGGGCAGGGTATCCCCACGAGACCCAGTACTTC. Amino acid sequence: CASSQGAGYPHETQYF.

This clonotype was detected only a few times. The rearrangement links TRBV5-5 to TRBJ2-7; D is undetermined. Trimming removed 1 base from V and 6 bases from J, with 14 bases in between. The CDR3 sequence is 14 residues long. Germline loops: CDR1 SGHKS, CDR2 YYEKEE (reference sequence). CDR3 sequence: CASSLLSSPFEQYV. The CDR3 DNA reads TGTGCCAGCAGCTTGCTTAGTTCCCCTTTCGAGCAGTACGTC.

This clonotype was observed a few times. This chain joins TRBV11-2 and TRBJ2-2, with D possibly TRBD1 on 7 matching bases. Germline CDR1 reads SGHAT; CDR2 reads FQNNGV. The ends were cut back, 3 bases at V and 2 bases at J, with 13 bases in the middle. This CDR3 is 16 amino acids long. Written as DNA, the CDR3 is TGTGCCAGCAGCTTGCAGACAGGGACTAACACCGGGGAGCTGTTTTTT. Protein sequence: CASSLQTGTNTGELFF.

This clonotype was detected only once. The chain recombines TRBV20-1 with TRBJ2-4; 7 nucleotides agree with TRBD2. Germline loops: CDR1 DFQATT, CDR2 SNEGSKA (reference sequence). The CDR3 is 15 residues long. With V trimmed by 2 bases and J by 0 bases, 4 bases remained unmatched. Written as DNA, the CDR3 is TGCAGTGCTAGAAAGCGGGGACTAGCCAAAAACATTCAGTACTTC. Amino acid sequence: CSARKRGLAKNIQYF.

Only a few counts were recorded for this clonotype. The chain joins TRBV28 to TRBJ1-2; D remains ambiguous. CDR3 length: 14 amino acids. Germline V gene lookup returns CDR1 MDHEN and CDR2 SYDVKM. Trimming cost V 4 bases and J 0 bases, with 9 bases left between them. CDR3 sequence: CASSSGGSNYGYTF. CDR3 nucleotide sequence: TGTGCCAGCAGTTCAGGAGGGTCTAACTATGGCTACACCTTC.

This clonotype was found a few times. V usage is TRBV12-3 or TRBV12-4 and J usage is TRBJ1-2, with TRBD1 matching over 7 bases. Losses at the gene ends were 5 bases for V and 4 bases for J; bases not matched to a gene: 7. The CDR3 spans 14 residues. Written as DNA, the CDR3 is TGTGCCAGCAGTCCGCAACAGGGGAGCTATGGCTACACCTTC. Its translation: CASSPQQGSYGYTF.

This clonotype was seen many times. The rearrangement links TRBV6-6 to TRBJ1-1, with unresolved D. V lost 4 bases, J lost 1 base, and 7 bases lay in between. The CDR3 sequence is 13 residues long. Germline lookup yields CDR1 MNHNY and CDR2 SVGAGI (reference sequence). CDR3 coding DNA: TGTGCCAGCAGTTCGGCAGAGAACACTGAAGCTTTCTTT. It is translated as CASSSAENTEAFF.

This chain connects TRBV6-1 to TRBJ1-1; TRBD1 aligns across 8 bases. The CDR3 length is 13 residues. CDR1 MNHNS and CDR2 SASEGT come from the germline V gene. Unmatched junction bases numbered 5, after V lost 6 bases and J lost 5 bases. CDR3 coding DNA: TGTGCCAGCAGCGTGACAGGGGAAACTGAAGCTTTCTTT. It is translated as CASSVTGETEAFF.

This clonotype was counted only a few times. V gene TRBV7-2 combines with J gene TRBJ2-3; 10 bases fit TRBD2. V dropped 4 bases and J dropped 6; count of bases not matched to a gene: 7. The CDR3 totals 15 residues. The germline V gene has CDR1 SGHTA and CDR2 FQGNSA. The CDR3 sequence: CASSYTSGVTDTQYF. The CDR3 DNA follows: TGTGCCAGCAGCTACACTAGCGGGGTCACGGATACGCAGTATTTT.

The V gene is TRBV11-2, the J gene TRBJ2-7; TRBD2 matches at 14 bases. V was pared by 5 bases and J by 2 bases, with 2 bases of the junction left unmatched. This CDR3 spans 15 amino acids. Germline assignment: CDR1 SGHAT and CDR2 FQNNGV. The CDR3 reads CASSGGLAGAYEQYF. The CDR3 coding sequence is TGTGCCAGCAGCGGGGGACTAGCGGGGGCCTACGAGCAGTACTTC.

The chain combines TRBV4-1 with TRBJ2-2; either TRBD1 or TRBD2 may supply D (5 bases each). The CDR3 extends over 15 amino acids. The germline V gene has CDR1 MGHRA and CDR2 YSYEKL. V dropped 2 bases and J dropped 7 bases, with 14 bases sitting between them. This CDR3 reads CASSQRFEGIGELFF. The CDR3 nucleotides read TGCGCCAGCAGCCAACGTTTTGAGGGGATCGGGGAGCTGTTTTTT.